This T cell receptor beta chain appears in the sequencing data of a study of CD8+CD57+ T cells in acquired aplastic anemia. The sample holds a few counts of this clonotype. TCR beta VDJ and CDR3 profiling used genomic DNA as template. One entry per CDR3 protein results from TCRdb running MiXCR on the reads. Of about 200,000 distinct CDR3 sequences detected, less than 60% appear once; the ten largest clones hold just under 20%. Sequenced patients had shown CD8+CD57+ cell expansion by flow cytometry. The sequencing sample was made of sorted CD4+, CD8+, or CD8+CD57+ T cells (not recorded which) from PBMCs. The TCR sequence derives from a human donor with aplastic anemia.

The CDR3 reads CASSPNYGYTF. The CDR3 nucleotides are TGTGCCAGCAGTCCGAACTATGGCTACACCTTC. The V and J genes are TRBV2 and TRBJ1-2, with unresolved D. Germline lookup yields CDR1 SNHLY and CDR2 FYNNEI. V lost 5 bases and J 2 bases, leaving 3 bases between the germline ends. The CDR3 is 11 residues long.